Below, 3 T cell receptor beta chains from the same sample are listed, as sequenced in a study of blood T cell repertoires in COVID-19. Some clones are missing from TCRdb's copy, which holds only in-frame ones; the method was immunoSEQ multiplex PCR. The data contain about 110,000 clones, about nine tenths of them singletons. Sequencing used peripheral blood. The receptors come from a woman aged 25 to 39 with acute or convalescent COVID-19.

This clone was observed a single time. This chain connects TRBV3-1 (or the pseudogene TRBV3-2) to TRBJ1-6; D ambiguous. V shed 4 bases and J shed 0 bases, with 13 bases lying between them. Germline CDR1 LGHDT, CDR2 YNNKEL (reference sequence). The CDR3 loop spans 17 amino acids. CDR3 in amino acids: CASSLSSLSSYNSPLHF. The DNA for the CDR3 is TGTGCCAGCAGCCTATCATCGCTGAGCTCCTATAATTCACCCCTCCACTTT.

This sequence joins TRBV7-2 and TRBJ2-7; 10 nucleotides match TRBD1. Trimming took 4 bases from V and 5 from J; bases not matched to a gene: 14. Germline CDR1 reads SGHTA; CDR2 reads FQGNSA. The CDR3 contains 17 residues. The CDR3 loop is CASSYSGTGVGWNEQYF. In nucleotides, the CDR3 is TGTGCCAGCAGCTATTCGGGGACAGGGGTAGGATGGAACGAGCAGTACTTC.

About this clone: Germline and junction disagree at one end, which may indicate a read error. The CDR3 protein is CASSSGISGELFF. The CDR3 DNA sequence: TGTGCCAGCAGTTCGGGGATTTCCGGCGAGCTGTTTTTT. V is TRBV28 and J is TRBJ2-2, with a weak D call TRBD2 (5 bases). The CDR3 sequence is 13 residues long. CDR1 MDHEN and CDR2 SYDVKM come from the germline V gene.